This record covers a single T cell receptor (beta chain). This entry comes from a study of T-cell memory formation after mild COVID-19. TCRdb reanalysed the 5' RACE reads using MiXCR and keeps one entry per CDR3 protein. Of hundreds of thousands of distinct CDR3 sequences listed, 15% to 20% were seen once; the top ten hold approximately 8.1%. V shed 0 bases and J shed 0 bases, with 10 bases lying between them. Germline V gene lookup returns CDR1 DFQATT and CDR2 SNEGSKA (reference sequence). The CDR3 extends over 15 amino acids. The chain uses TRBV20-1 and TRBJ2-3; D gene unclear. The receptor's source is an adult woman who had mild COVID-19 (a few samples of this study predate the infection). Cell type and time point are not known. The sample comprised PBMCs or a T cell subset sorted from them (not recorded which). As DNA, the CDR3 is TGCAGTGCTAGAGATCGGCAGAGAAGCACAGATACGCAGTATTTT. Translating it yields CSARDRQRSTDTQYF.